The 27 T cell receptor beta chains below were found in one sample sequenced in a study of cytomegalovirus exposure and HLA in healthy donors. TCRdb's copy holds only in-frame clones and misses some; the assay was immunoSEQ multiplex PCR. The repertoire holds approximately 71,000 clones, with approximately 94% as singletons. The material sequenced was PBMCs. The receptor source for this set is a woman between 18 and 29 years old in good health and CMV-seronegative.

V usage is TRBV4-3 and J usage is TRBJ2-7; D is undetermined. V lost 0 bases to trimming and J lost 3 bases, with 6 bases between them. From germline, CDR1 is LGHNA and CDR2 YSLEER. The CDR3 has 13 amino acids. CDR3 sequence reads: CASSQEIFYEQYF. The CDR3 DNA reads as TGCGCCAGCAGCCAAGAAATCTTCTACGAGCAGTACTTC.

The chain recombines TRBV28 with TRBJ2-1; 10 bases line up with TRBD2. CDR1 is MDHEN, CDR2 SYDVKM, per germline. This CDR3 is built from 13 residues. The junction had 8 bases not matched to a gene; V was cut back by 8 bases and J by 10 bases. The CDR3, as DNA: TGTGCCAGCCTACTTAGCGGGAGGAAAGAGCAGTTCTTC. As protein: CASLLSGRKEQFF.

V and J are TRBV4-2 and TRBJ2-6; TRBD2 agrees at 15 bases. This CDR3 is 24 amino acids long. Germline CDR1 LGHNA, CDR2 YNFKEQ. J was trimmed by 0 bases and V by 0 bases; bases with no gene match: 15. CDR3 region: CASSQEPGLAGGRTLRSGANVLTF. The CDR3 DNA sequence: TGTGCCAGCAGCCAAGAACCCGGACTAGCGGGAGGGCGGACCCTACGCTCTGGGGCCAACGTCCTGACTTTC.

V gene TRBV5-1 combines with J gene TRBJ1-1, with D possibly being TRBD1 (6 bases). CDR3 length equals 16 residues. CDR1 SGHRS and CDR2 YFSETQ come from the germline V gene. With 4 bases removed from V and 1 base from J, the gap between germline ends came to 17 bases. CDR3 DNA sequence: TGCGCCAGCAGCCCGTTAAGACAGGTCGGGAACACTGAAGCTTTCTTT. Translated, it gives CASSPLRQVGNTEAFF.

The genes are TRBV9 and TRBJ1-2, with TRBD1 matching 7 bases. The CDR3 extends over 16 amino acids. V was pared by 2 bases and J by 6 bases, with 13 bases of the junction left unmatched. Per germline, CDR1 SGDLS and CDR2 YYNGEE. The CDR3 loop reads CASSVGGGDGMNGYTF. Here the CDR3 DNA reads TGTGCCAGCAGCGTCGGAGGGGGCGACGGTATGAATGGCTACACCTTC.

The CDR3 is CASAYGDRKETQYF. In DNA form, the CDR3 reads TGTGCCAGCGCGTACGGAGACAGGAAAGAGACCCAGTACTTC. The chain carries TRBV5-4 and TRBJ2-5, with D tentatively TRBD1 (6 bases). V was cut by 7 bases and J by 3 bases, with 16 bases left in between. The CDR3 covers 14 residues. Germline V CDR1 and CDR2: SGHNT, YYREEE (reference sequence).

This chain uses TRBV13 with TRBJ2-1; 7 bases align to TRBD1. This CDR3 spans 15 amino acids. J lost 2 bases, V lost 5 bases, and 6 bases had no gene match. CDR1 PRHDT and CDR2 FYEKMQ come from the germline V gene (reference sequence). CDR3 DNA sequence: TGTGCCAGCAGCCGGGACAGCTTTACCTACAATGAGCAGTTCTTC. Translating gives CASSRDSFTYNEQFF.

This rearrangement joins TRBV28 to TRBJ2-7; the match to TRBD2 covers 8 bases. V trimming: 2 bases; J trimming: 9 bases; junction bases outside the gene matches: 21. CDR3 length: 18 amino acids. Germline V gene sequence: CDR1 MDHEN, CDR2 SYDVKM. The DNA of the CDR3 is TGTGCCAGCAGTTTAGATCCAGCGGGAGCCCCAGGGCCTGCGCGGCAGTACTTC. Its protein is CASSLDPAGAPGPARQYF.

V is TRBV5-1 and J is TRBJ2-3; possibly TRBD1 for D (5 bases). Germline V gives CDR1 SGHRS, CDR2 YFSETQ. The CDR3 runs 16 residues. The V end was cut by 0 bases, the J end by 1 base, with 12 bases between. The CDR3 DNA reads as TGCGCCAGCAGCTTGGCCCAGGGTGTGGGCACAGATACGCAGTATTTT. Translating it yields CASSLAQGVGTDTQYF. Together with reference TRBV5-1 and TRBJ2-3, the CDR3 gives the full variable domain: KAGVTQTPRYLIKTRGQQVTLSCSPISGHRSVSWYQQTPGQGLQFLFEYFSETQRNKGNFPGRFSGRQFSNSRSEMNVSTLELGDSALYLCASSLAQGVGTDTQYFGPGTRLTVL.

The chain is built from TRBV19 and TRBJ2-2; 15 nucleotides line up with TRBD2. The CDR3 loop spans 17 amino acids. J was trimmed by 3 bases and V by 5 bases; bases with no gene match: 4. Germline CDR1 LNHDA, CDR2 SQIVND (reference sequence). CDR3 nucleotides: TGTGCCAGTAGTCTAGGACTAGCGGGGGGGCACACCGGGGAGCTGTTTTTT. Its protein is CASSLGLAGGHTGELFF.

The chain carries TRBV28 and TRBJ2-3; 11 bases align to TRBD2. This CDR3 is 14 amino acids long. In germline, CDR1 is MDHEN, CDR2 SYDVKM. With 6 bases clipped from V and 7 bases from J, the junction kept 6 bases outside the gene matches. Here the CDR3 reads CASRPGLAANTQYF. CDR3 nucleotides: TGTGCCAGCAGACCGGGACTAGCGGCGAATACGCAGTATTTT.

The chain employs TRBV11-2 and TRBJ2-7; 7 bases align to TRBD1. Trimming at V came to 1 base and at J to 0 bases, leaving 3 bases not matched to a gene. This CDR3 region has 15 residues. Germline V gives CDR1 SGHAT, CDR2 FQNNGV. Here the CDR3 reads CASSLAQGSSYEQYF. The CDR3 region has the DNA TGTGCCAGCAGCTTAGCACAGGGGAGCTCCTACGAGCAGTACTTC.

The V call is TRBV7-9, the J call TRBJ1-2, with 10 bases that match TRBD1. The ends lost 4 bases at V and 5 bases at J; junction bases unmatched: 7. The CDR3 runs to 15 residues. Germline CDR1 SEHNR, CDR2 FQNEAQ (reference sequence). CDR3 sequence: CASSYPGTGEYGYTF. The CDR3 DNA reads as TGTGCCAGCAGCTACCCCGGGACAGGGGAGTATGGCTACACCTTC. The full variable domain, rest sourced from reference TRBV7-9 and TRBJ1-2, is DTGVSQNPRHKITKRGQNVTFRCDPISEHNRLYWYRQTLGQGPEFLTYFQNEAQLEKSRLLSDRFSAERPKGSFSTLEIQRTEQGDSAMYLCASSYPGTGEYGYTFGSGTRLTVV.

CDR3 DNA: TGTGCCAGCAGCTTGCCCCCGGCAGGCTACGAGCAGTACTTC. This sequence encodes CASSLPPAGYEQYF. The chain combines TRBV7-8 with TRBJ2-7, with D hard to call. The V end was cut by 3 bases, the J end by 3 bases, with 12 bases between. Germline V lookup: CDR1 SGHVS, CDR2 FQNEAQ. The CDR3 is made up of 14 amino acids.

Only one count was recorded for this clone. The CDR3: CASSVRTGAADEQFF. CDR3 nucleotide sequence: TGTGCCAGCAGTGTCCGTACAGGGGCGGCGGATGAGCAGTTCTTC. The chain is built from TRBV6-4 and TRBJ2-1, with 7 bases aligning to TRBD1. The CDR3 spans 15 residues. The V gene's germline CDR1 is MRHNA and CDR2 SNTAGT. J was trimmed by 8 bases and V by 4 bases; bases with no gene match: 11.

V usage is TRBV19 and J usage is TRBJ2-5; TRBD2 matches at 9 bases. The germline gives CDR1 LNHDA, CDR2 SQIVND (reference sequence). The CDR3 spans 17 residues. V trimming: 3 bases; J trimming: 4 bases; junction bases outside the gene matches: 12. The CDR3 here is CASSMRRLAEGGETQYF. The CDR3 coding sequence is TGTGCCAGTAGTATGCGGAGACTAGCGGAGGGGGGAGAGACCCAGTACTTC.

The J gene is TRBJ1-4, the V gene TRBV2; 10 bases fit TRBD1. Trimming cost V 6 bases and J 6 bases; bases outside gene matches: 1. The CDR3 extends over 13 amino acids. The germline V gene has CDR1 SNHLY and CDR2 FYNNEI. CDR3 nucleotides: TGTGCCAGCAGGACAGGGGGCGATGAAAAACTGTTTTTT. It is translated as CASRTGGDEKLFF.

This CDR3 reads CASSVAGAPSPYEQYF. CDR3 sequence (DNA): TGTGCCAGCAGCGTAGCGGGAGCGCCCTCGCCCTACGAGCAGTACTTC. The chain joins TRBV28 to TRBJ2-7; 9 positions agree with TRBD2. Germline CDR1 and CDR2: MDHEN and SYDVKM. The CDR3 covers 16 residues. Trimming cost V 6 bases and J 2 bases; bases outside gene matches: 11.

V is TRBV19 and J is TRBJ2-7; 9 positions match TRBD1. V lost 4 bases and J lost 4; bases outside the gene matches: 8. Germline V gives CDR1 LNHDA, CDR2 SQIVND (reference sequence). The CDR3 is 15 residues long. CDR3 DNA: TGTGCCAGTAGTACCGGGACAGGGAGAACATACGAGCAGTACTTC. Protein: CASSTGTGRTYEQYF.

CDR3 sequence (DNA): TGTGCCAGCAGTGACACCGGGACTAGCGGGGCGGAGACCCAGTACTTC. Protein product: CASSDTGTSGAETQYF. J is TRBJ2-5 and V is TRBV6-1; 13 bases are a match to TRBD2. The CDR3 has 16 amino acids. V lost 3 bases, J lost 5 bases, and 6 bases stayed unmatched. The germline V gene encodes CDR1 MNHNS and CDR2 SASEGT.

This clone has a single count. The chain joins TRBV14 to TRBJ2-7, with 8 bases matching TRBD1. J was trimmed by 3 bases and V by 1 base; bases with no gene match: 2. Germline CDR1 SGHDN, CDR2 FVKESK. CDR3 length: 14 residues. Here the CDR3 reads CASSQVGQGYEQYF. The CDR3 DNA reads as TGTGCCAGCAGCCAAGTTGGACAGGGCTACGAGCAGTACTTC.

This clone was observed once. The CDR3 DNA follows: TGTGCCAGCGGGGGGTTTGACGGGGAGCTGTTTTTT. Protein sequence: CASGGFDGELFF. V and J are TRBV9 and TRBJ2-2, with D possibly being TRBD2 (6 bases). The CDR3 spans 12 residues. V lost 7 bases to trimming and J lost 7 bases, with 11 bases between them. The germline gives CDR1 SGDLS, CDR2 YYNGEE.

This chain connects TRBV4-3 to TRBJ1-2; TRBD1 matches 8 bases. The junction had 10 bases not matched to a gene; V was cut back by 0 bases and J by 7 bases. Germline-derived CDR1 and CDR2 are LGHNA and YSLEER. The CDR3 runs to 16 residues. The CDR3: CASSQDSRTGLRGYTF. The CDR3 nucleotides read TGCGCCAGCAGCCAAGATTCTAGGACAGGGTTGCGTGGCTACACCTTC.

This clone showed up just once. The V call is TRBV10-3, the J call TRBJ2-5; 10 bases map to TRBD1. The CDR3 is made up of 16 amino acids. The J segment lost 5 bases and the V segment lost 2 bases, leaving 8 bases of the junction unmatched. CDR1 and CDR2 (germline): ENHRY, SYGVKD. The CDR3 here is CAISEPGTGDGETQYF. The CDR3 region has the DNA TGTGCCATCAGTGAGCCTGGGACAGGGGACGGGGAGACCCAGTACTTC.

This sequence joins TRBV30 and TRBJ1-1; 7 nucleotides align to TRBD1. Germline V CDR1 and CDR2: GTSNPN, SVGIG (reference sequence). The J segment lost 5 bases and the V segment lost 1 base, leaving 4 bases of the junction unmatched. This CDR3 has 13 residues. The CDR3 sequence: CAWSAEGATEAFF. CDR3 DNA sequence: TGTGCCTGGAGTGCGGAGGGGGCAACTGAAGCTTTCTTT. Full variable domain (rest looked up from reference TRBV30 and TRBJ1-1): SQTIHQWPATLVQPVGSPLSLECTVEGTSNPNLYWYRQAAGRGLQLLFYSVGIGQISSEVPQNLSASRPQDRQFILSSKKLLLSDSGFYLCAWSAEGATEAFFGQGTRLTVV.

The chain couples TRBV6-6 to TRBJ2-5; unclear D gene. V lost 4 bases and J 3 bases, leaving 6 bases between the germline ends. There are 12 residues in the CDR3. The V gene's germline CDR1 is MNHNY and CDR2 SVGAGI (reference sequence). CDR3 coding DNA: TGTGCCAGCAGTTCCCGCGAAGAGACCCAGTACTTC. This translates into CASSSREETQYF.

The chain has TRBV18 and TRBJ2-7, with TRBD1 matching over 7 bases. J was trimmed by 4 bases and V by 0 bases; bases with no gene match: 9. The CDR3 extends over 16 amino acids. Germline V gene lookup returns CDR1 KGHSH and CDR2 LQKENI. CDR3 bases: TGTGCCAGCTCACCACCGGGACAGCTTACAACTTACGAGCAGTACTTC. Its translation is CASSPPGQLTTYEQYF.